The entry below describes one T cell receptor beta chain. Its target antigen remains unknown. Nothing much larger sits one base from this clone, and base qualities are not available. The sample originates from a study of blood T cell repertoires in COVID-19 (dated by TCRdb to about 2020). With respect to the entire study: Samples from collaborators originated in the United States, Italy and Spain and spanned both the acute and convalescent phases of COVID-19. The prospective study material was composed of cDNA or gDNA derived from T cells, B-cell-depleted T cells, or PBMCs. The dataset comprised deeply sampled blood TCRbeta repertoires from subjects exposed to, actively infected with, or recovered from COVID-19. The repertoires were made available in a free public database intended to serve as a resource for research on the immune response to SARS-CoV-2. Samples came from the ongoing ImmuneRACE study (first 160 participants) plus 1,254 subjects from 6 global collaborators. Nearly every sample came with metadata listing a de-identified subject ID, COVID-19 status, age in years and sex. Where available, HLA class I and class II types were obtained from metadata supplied by the sample provider rather than from assay-based typing.

V loses 6 bases, J loses 3 bases, and the germline ends lie 8 bases apart. Including the terminal cysteine and phenylalanine, the CDR3 comprises 13 residues. Only the CDR3 part of the read is kept: 39 bases, read in frame from the first base. Via the germline V gene (reference sequence), CDR1 is WNHNN and CDR2 SYGVQD. Enrolling through a virtual design, the prospective study's participants ranged in age from roughly 18 to 95 years and lived across 20 to 25 United States geographic areas. In the prospective study, cohorts were assigned on the basis of participant-reported clinical history obtained from a screening survey and a study questionnaire. A participant counted as exposed if, within 2 weeks of entering the study, that participant had been in contact with someone who had a PCR-confirmed or clinician-diagnosed COVID-19 case. In the prospective study, whole blood, serum and a nasopharyngeal or oropharyngeal swab were collected from each participant by mobile phlebotomists. Over an approximately 2-month period, participants in the prospective study had the option of providing additional blood draws and questionnaires. Blood samples from the prospective study were shipped frozen or at room temperature prior to DNA extraction.

The immunoSEQ Assay, a bias-controlled multiplex PCR, was used to amplify TCRbeta CDR3 regions from genomic DNA. The authors processed their data as follows. Within the assay, amplification of reference gene primers was used to estimate how many nucleated cells each sample contained. To quantify the absolute abundance of each unique TCRbeta CDR3 rearrangement, sequence reads were collapsed and filtered. Productive Simpson clonality was computed per sample as the square root of Simpson's diversity index over productive rearrangements. TCRdb carries this immuneACCESS record with in-frame sequences only. Its versions omit some clonotypes, under half of them owing to an unresolved V gene in the studies checked, with the rest unexplained. The DNA was the basis for D and trimming; V, J and clone size are from that table. The sample has 250,000 or so clones on record, around 93% of them singletons. The ten top clones hold about 3% of the sample.

The investigation overall reported the following: The quantity of clinical and demographic metadata differed by source and by participant and was supplied without curation.

This chain joins TRBV10-1 to TRBJ2-2; no D gene is confidently identified. Input material: PBMCs or T cells enriched from blood (not recorded which). This TCR derives from a middle-aged man who had been exposed to COVID-19. The base sequence is TGCGCCAGCAGAGAGCCGTACACCGGGGAGCTGTTTTTT. Its protein reads: CASREPYTGELFF.